The 16 T cell receptor beta chains listed next were all sequenced from one sample in a study of blood T cell repertoires in COVID-19. Generated by immunoSEQ multiplex PCR, the TCRdb table keeps only in-frame clones and is missing some. The sample holds 100,000 to 150,000 clones, more than 75% seen once. The source material was peripheral blood. These receptors were collected from a human donor in a cohort sampled during active COVID-19.

The CDR3 DNA reads TGTGCCAGCAGCTTACAGTGGAACACTGAAGCTTTCTTT. It is translated as CASSLQWNTEAFF. The rearrangement links TRBV7-9 to TRBJ1-1; no clear D. From germline, CDR1 is SEHNR and CDR2 FQNEAQ (reference sequence). V gave up 2 bases and J gave up 1 base, with 5 bases separating them. This CDR3 is built from 13 residues.

The sample holds a few counts of this clone. The rearrangement links TRBV5-4 to TRBJ2-7; the match to TRBD1 covers 9 bases. Germline V CDR1 and CDR2: SGHNT, YYREEE (reference sequence). The V and J ends lost 3 bases and 10 bases, in that order; junction bases with no gene match: 14. This CDR3 comprises 15 residues. The CDR3: CASSSGAGQGLEQYF. DNA for the CDR3: TGTGCCAGCAGCTCTGGGGCGGGACAGGGCTTGGAACAGTACTTC.

V and J are TRBV2 and TRBJ1-2, with a weak D call TRBD1 (6 bases). The CDR3 sequence is 12 residues long. The germline V gene has CDR1 SNHLY and CDR2 FYNNEI. V was trimmed by 4 bases and J by 6 bases, leaving 9 bases between them. The CDR3 here is CASSANRDGYTF. CDR3 in DNA: TGTGCCAGCAGTGCCAACAGGGATGGCTACACCTTC. The entire variable domain, with the rest obtained from reference TRBV2 and TRBJ1-2, is as follows: EPEVTQTPSHQVTQMGQEVILRCVPISNHLYFYWYRQILGQKVEFLVSFYNNEISEKSEIFDDQFSVERPDGSNFTLKIRSTKLEDSAMYFCASSANRDGYTFGSGTRLTVV.

CDR3 sequence: CAWSLGGSLLGNQPQHF. In DNA form, the CDR3 reads TGTGCCTGGAGTTTGGGGGGGTCCCTTCTCGGCAATCAGCCCCAGCATTTT. The rearrangement links TRBV30 to TRBJ1-5; maybe TRBD1 (5 bases). This CDR3 has 17 residues. Germline CDR1 and CDR2: GTSNPN and SVGIG (reference sequence). The V end was cut by 2 bases, the J end by 2 bases, with 19 bases between.

The chain uses TRBV20-1 and TRBJ1-2; unclear D gene. The germline gives CDR1 DFQATT, CDR2 SNEGSKA (reference sequence). This CDR3 has 11 residues. With 6 bases removed from V and 8 bases from J, the gap between germline ends came to 13 bases. This CDR3 reads CSAPYNSGYTF. CDR3 bases: TGCAGTGCCCCTTATAATAGCGGCTACACCTTC.

The rearrangement joins TRBV21-1 to TRBJ2-6; the table's D call of TRBD2 was not tested on the DNA. TRBV21-1 is designated a pseudogene. This CDR3 has 17 amino acids. CDR3 sequence (DNA): TGTGCCAGCAGCAAAATCCTGGTAGTCTCTGGGGCCAACGTCCTGACTTTC. Translating it yields CASSKILVVSGANVLTF.

The rearrangement joins TRBV7-9 to TRBJ1-3, with 7 bases fitting TRBD1. The CDR3 has 14 residues. The junction had 5 bases not matched to a gene; V was cut back by 3 bases and J by 6 bases. Germline CDR1 and CDR2: SEHNR and FQNEAQ (reference sequence). CDR3 protein: CASSFPGQSNTIYF. The CDR3 DNA follows: TGTGCCAGCAGCTTTCCGGGACAGTCAAACACCATATATTTT.

The V and J genes are TRBV5-4 and TRBJ2-1, with TRBD2 matching 7 bases. Germline V gene sequence: CDR1 SGHNT, CDR2 YYREEE (reference sequence). The CDR3 runs 13 residues. Trimming cost V 6 bases and J 9 bases; bases outside gene matches: 9. The CDR3 DNA is TGTGCCAGCATCCATGGAGGGAGGGGTGAGCAGTTCTTC. Encoded protein: CASIHGGRGEQFF. Full variable domain (rest looked up from reference TRBV5-4 and TRBJ2-1): ETGVTQSPTHLIKTRGQQVTLRCSSQSGHNTVSWYQQALGQGPQFIFQYYREEENGRGNFPPRFSGLQFPNYSSELNVNALELDDSALYLCASIHGGRGEQFFGPGTRLTVL.

This chain connects TRBV18 to TRBJ1-1; D gene uncertain. The CDR3 is 13 amino acids. V lost 4 bases and J 0 bases, leaving 6 bases between the germline ends. Per germline, CDR1 KGHSH and CDR2 LQKENI. CDR3 region: CASSQQLNTEAFF. For the CDR3, the DNA is TGTGCCAGCTCACAACAGTTGAACACTGAAGCTTTCTTT.

V is TRBV4-1 and J is TRBJ1-5, with D maybe TRBD1 (5 bases). Trimming took off 0 bases at V and 9 bases at J, with 9 bases between the two ends. Germline V lookup: CDR1 MGHRA, CDR2 YSYEKL. CDR3 length: 13 amino acids. In DNA form, the CDR3 reads TGCGCCAGCAGCCAAGACCCCCAGGGGCCCCAGCATTTT. Residues: CASSQDPQGPQHF.

A word on this clone: Other DNA sequences within the sample encode an identical CDR3. V is TRBV7-2 and J is TRBJ2-3; D is unresolved. The CDR3 consists of 11 residues. V lost 2 bases and J lost 6, with 3 bases in between. CDR1 is SGHTA, CDR2 FQGNSA, per germline. The CDR3 loop reads CASSLRDTQYF. The CDR3 DNA reads TGTGCCAGCAGCTTACGGGATACGCAGTATTTT.

The CDR3: CASSGGATTGELFF. As DNA, the CDR3 is TGTGCCAGCTCTGGGGGGGCAACCACCGGGGAGCTGTTTTTT. J is TRBJ2-2 and V is TRBV7-3; perhaps TRBD2 as D (7 bases). In germline, CDR1 is SGHTA, CDR2 FQGTGA. The CDR3 sequence is 14 residues long. V was cut by 8 bases and J by 4 bases, with 14 bases left in between.

The genes are TRBV10-3 and TRBJ2-7, with a tentative D call TRBD1 (6 bases). Trimming removed 9 bases from V and 0 bases from J, with 15 bases in between. The CDR3 has 14 amino acids. Looked up from germline, CDR1 is ENHRY and CDR2 is SYGVKD. This chain's CDR3 is CAIRQALDSYEQYF. The CDR3 nucleotides are TGTGCCATTCGACAGGCCTTGGACTCCTACGAGCAGTACTTC.

The chain couples TRBV28 to TRBJ1-2; 7 bases are shared with TRBD1. V lost 3 bases and J lost 2; bases outside the gene matches: 6. Germline CDR1 is MDHEN and CDR2 is SYDVKM. The CDR3 runs 15 residues. This CDR3 is CASSFIGTENYGYTF. CDR3 in DNA: TGTGCCAGCAGTTTCATAGGGACAGAGAACTATGGCTACACCTTC.

This clone was found once. The chain has TRBV2 and TRBJ1-2; 10 bases align to TRBD1. J gave up 8 bases and V 6 bases, and 9 bases lay outside the gene matches. Per the germline V gene, CDR1 is SNHLY and CDR2 is FYNNEI. The CDR3 is 14 amino acids. The CDR3 DNA reads as TGTGCCAGCAGGGATCCCGGGACAGGGGAGGGCTACACCTTC. Protein sequence: CASRDPGTGEGYTF.

The count of this clone is one. The chain joins TRBV6-5 to TRBJ1-5, with a tentative D call TRBD1 (5 bases). The V end was cut by 0 bases, the J end by 0 bases, with 9 bases between. The CDR3 runs to 16 residues. Germline V gene sequence: CDR1 MNHEY, CDR2 SVGAGI. The CDR3 DNA reads as TGTGCCAGCAGTTACTCGTGGGGACTTAGCAATCAGCCCCAGCATTTT. Translating it yields CASSYSWGLSNQPQHF.